Listed below are T cell receptor beta chains from one sample, sequenced in a study of T cell responses to AZD1222 COVID-19 vaccine. Clones were read by immunoSEQ multiplex PCR, and TCRdb kept only the in-frame ones, dropping some. Among about 160,000 clones listed, roughly 91% were seen once. The sample in question was peripheral blood, obtained on day 0 of AZD1222 vaccination. The receptors shown here come from an adult in good health. CDR3s leave out the opening cysteine and the closing phenylalanine or tryptophan.

TRBJ2-1 | TRBV19 | ASTPLAAGYNEQF
TRBJ2-3 | TRBV5-1 | ATTWGSSTDTQY
TRBJ2-5 | TRBV11-3 | ASSPDPAAETQY
TRBJ1-1 | TRBV12-2 | ASRLVKDRGLRLNTEAF
TRBJ2-7 | TRBV4-1 | ASSQGRGGLAYEQY
TRBJ2-1 | TRBV7-3 | ASSLLGTSGRANEQF
TRBJ2-3 | TRBV4-2 | ASSPREGGGSDTQY
TRBJ2-7 | TRBV6-4 | ASSNRDTIYEQY
TRBJ2-7 | TRBV25-1 | ASMSPGVTYEQY
TRBJ2-3 | TRBV7-8 | ASSWTSGGVPETQY
TRBJ1-5 | TRBV10-3 | AIRLRGDQPQH
TRBJ2-1 | TRBV18 | ASSDRVKNNEQF
TRBJ1-2 | TRBV12-3/TRBV12-4 | ASSFSLSLGYT
TRBJ1-1 | TRBV6-5 | ASSSASKASEAF
TRBJ1-1 | TRBV30 | AWSPSGRNTEAF
TRBJ2-3 | TRBV7-2 | ASRAPATDTQY
TRBJ1-5 | TRBV14 | ASSQDLGQPQH
TRBJ2-2 | TRBV18 | ASSPQGNGELF
TRBJ1-2 | TRBV2 | ASSGFAYGYT
TRBJ1-1 | TRBV19 | ASSLRGQGIGDTEAF
TRBJ2-3 | TRBV14 | ASSQKWGSSGTDTQY
TRBJ1-1 | TRBV29-1 | SGQLSLMNTEAF
TRBJ1-6 | TRBV19 | ASSSRQTNNSPLH
TRBJ1-2 | TRBV29-1 | SVVRTGGGGYT
TRBJ2-3 | TRBV2 | ASSPSPGQGPSTDTQY
TRBJ1-5 | TRBV6-5 | ASYGGYNQPQH
TRBJ1-2 | TRBV28 | ASTPPGAGGYT
TRBJ1-1 | TRBV13 | ASSPWGTEAF
TRBJ1-1 | TRBV11-1 | ASSDGWGTEAF
TRBJ1-1 | TRBV19 | ASSIRTLLNTEAF
TRBJ2-7 | TRBV19 | ASNPQGSANEQY
TRBJ2-5 | TRBV5-1 | ASSLVEGKGETQY
TRBJ1-2 | TRBV4-3 | ASSYSGGQDNYGYT
TRBJ1-5 | TRBV4-1 | ASSQDPSYSNQPQH
TRBJ2-2 | TRBV5-4 | ASSAPGVDTGELF
TRBJ2-5 | TRBV7-2 | ASSGSGLAGAGTQY
TRBJ1-6 | TRBV28 | ASTLPTGGVRSSPLH
TRBJ1-4 | TRBV27 | ASSFIRDRVGEKLF
TRBJ1-1 | TRBV5-1 | ASSLGSSGTVNTEAF
TRBJ1-1 | TRBV13 | ASSLARGADTEAF
TRBJ2-7 | TRBV12-3/TRBV12-4 | ASSWTSFYEQY
TRBJ1-5 | TRBV18 | ASSPNGLDEPQH
TRBJ1-1 | TRBV7-3 | ASSLLGNTEAF
TRBJ1-2 | TRBV12-3/TRBV12-4 | ASSFRGGYT
TRBJ2-7 | TRBV28 | ASTSGSSYEQY
TRBJ2-2 | TRBV5-8 | ASSRRVLNTGELF
TRBJ2-7 | TRBV10-2 | ASLPPGLRRGEQY
TRBJ1-2 | TRBV14 | ASSQDWPNYGYT
TRBJ1-6 | TRBV7-8 | ASSLSPSLRNSPLH
TRBJ2-7 | TRBV4-2 | ASSQEPTGTGFYEQY